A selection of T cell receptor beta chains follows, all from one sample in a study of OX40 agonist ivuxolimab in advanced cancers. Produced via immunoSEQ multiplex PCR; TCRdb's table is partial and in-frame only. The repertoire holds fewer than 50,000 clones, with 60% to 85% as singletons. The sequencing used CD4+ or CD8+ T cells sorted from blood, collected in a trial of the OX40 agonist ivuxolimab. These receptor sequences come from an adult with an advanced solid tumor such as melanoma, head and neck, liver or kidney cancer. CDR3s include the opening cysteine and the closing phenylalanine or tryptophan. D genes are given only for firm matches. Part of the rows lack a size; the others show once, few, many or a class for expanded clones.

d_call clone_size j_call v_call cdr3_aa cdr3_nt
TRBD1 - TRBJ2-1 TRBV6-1 CAGKGTGYYNEQFF TGTGCCGGAAAGGGGACAGGGTACTACAATGAGCAGTTCTTC
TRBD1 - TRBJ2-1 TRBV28 CASSLISGTVYNEQFF TGTGCCAGCAGTTTGATTTCCGGGACAGTCTACAATGAGCAGTTCTTC
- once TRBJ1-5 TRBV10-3 CAISESLPSNQPQHF TGTGCCATCAGTGAGTCCCTTCCTAGCAATCAGCCCCAGCATTTT
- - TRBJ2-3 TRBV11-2 CASSLDRGADTQYF TGTGCCAGCAGCTTAGATCGGGGTGCAGATACGCAGTATTTT
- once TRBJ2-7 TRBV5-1 CASSLEVLQGEQYF TGCGCCAGCAGCTTGGAAGTCCTTCAAGGCGAGCAGTACTTC
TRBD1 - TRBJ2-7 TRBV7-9 CASSKSTGGKSYEQYF TGTGCCAGCAGCAAATCGACAGGGGGCAAATCGTACGAGCAGTACTTC
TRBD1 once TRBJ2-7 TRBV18 CASSPQGVARNEQYF TGTGCCAGCTCACCTCAGGGGGTAGCGAGGAACGAGCAGTACTTC
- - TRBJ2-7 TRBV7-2 CASSFLDFGYEQYF TGTGCCAGCAGCTTCTTGGATTTCGGGTACGAGCAGTACTTC
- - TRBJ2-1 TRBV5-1 CASSEKRQTYNEQFF TGCGCCAGCAGCGAGAAGCGGCAGACCTACAATGAGCAGTTCTTC
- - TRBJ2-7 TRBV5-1 CASSRGDEQYF TGCGCCAGCAGCAGAGGGGACGAGCAGTACTTC
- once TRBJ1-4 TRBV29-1 CSVALMTAGEKLFF TGCAGCGTGGCACTGATGACGGCTGGGGAAAAACTGTTTTTT
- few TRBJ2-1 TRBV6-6 CASSRSYNEQFF TGTGCCAGCAGCCGCTCCTACAATGAGCAGTTCTTC
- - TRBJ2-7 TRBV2 CASRRAGRGYEQYF TGTGCCAGCAGACGTGCAGGGCGCGGGTACGAGCAGTACTTC
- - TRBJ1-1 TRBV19 CASSPPPGWNTEAFF TGTGCCAGTAGCCCCCCACCGGGGTGGAACACTGAAGCTTTCTTT
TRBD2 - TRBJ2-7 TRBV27 CASRTSGTHEQYF TGTGCCAGCAGGACTAGCGGGACCCACGAGCAGTACTTC
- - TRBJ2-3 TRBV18 CASSPPNSGSTDTQYF TGTGCCAGCTCACCACCAAACAGCGGTAGCACAGATACGCAGTATTTT
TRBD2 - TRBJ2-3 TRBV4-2 CASSQEASGRAQSDTQYF TGTGCCAGCAGCCAAGAAGCTAGCGGGAGGGCCCAGTCAGATACGCAGTATTTT
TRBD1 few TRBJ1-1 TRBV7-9 CASSSWTGMNTEAFF TGTGCCAGCAGCTCATGGACAGGGATGAACACTGAAGCTTTCTTT
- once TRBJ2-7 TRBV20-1 CSAGGYEQYF TGCAGTGCTGGGGGCTACGAGCAGTACTTC
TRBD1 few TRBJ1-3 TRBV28 CASEQGSSGNTIYF TGTGCCAGCGAACAGGGGAGCTCTGGAAACACCATATATTTT
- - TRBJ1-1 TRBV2 CASSDMGNTEAFF TGTGCCAGCAGTGATATGGGAAACACTGAAGCTTTCTTT
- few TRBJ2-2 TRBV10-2 CASRPKGRDTGELFF TGCGCCAGCAGGCCCAAAGGCAGGGACACCGGGGAGCTGTTTTTT
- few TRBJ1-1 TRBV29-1 CSVPTGTEAFF TGCAGCGTTCCGACGGGCACTGAAGCTTTCTTT
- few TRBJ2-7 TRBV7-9 CASSFLQGGEQYF TGTGCCAGCAGCTTTCTCCAGGGGGGCGAGCAGTACTTC
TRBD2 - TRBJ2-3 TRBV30 CAWNGGWGGDTQYF TGTGCCTGGAATGGGGGGTGGGGGGGAGATACGCAGTATTTT
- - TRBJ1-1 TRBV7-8 CASSLPTVEAVNTEAFF TGTGCCAGCAGCTTACCTACCGTCGAGGCCGTGAACACTGAAGCTTTCTTT
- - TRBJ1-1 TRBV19 CASSRDIAEAFF TGTGCCAGTAGTAGGGACATTGCGGAAGCTTTCTTT
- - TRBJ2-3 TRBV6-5 CASSSWEDTQYF TGTGCCAGCAGTAGCTGGGAAGATACGCAGTATTTT
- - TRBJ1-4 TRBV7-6 CASSLGSEATNEKLFF TGTGCCAGCAGCTTAGGGAGCGAAGCAACTAATGAAAAACTGTTTTTT
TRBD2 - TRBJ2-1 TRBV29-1 CSVDSLGLAGRAEQFF TGCAGCGTTGATAGTTTGGGACTAGCGGGCCGCGCTGAGCAGTTCTTC
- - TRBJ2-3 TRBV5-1 CASSLSTDTQYF TGCGCCAGCAGCTTAAGCACAGATACGCAGTATTTT
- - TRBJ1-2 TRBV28 CASSLSNTDYGYTF TGTGCCAGCAGCCTCTCAAATACAGACTATGGCTACACCTTC
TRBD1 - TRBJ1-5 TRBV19 CASSNRQGPNQPQHF TGTGCCAGTTCGAACCGACAGGGCCCCAATCAGCCCCAGCATTTT
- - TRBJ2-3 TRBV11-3 CASSPFLTSTDTQYF TGTGCCAGCAGCCCCTTCCTAACTAGCACAGATACGCAGTATTTT
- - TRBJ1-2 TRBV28 CASLAPGPGGGYTF TGTGCCAGCCTGGCCCCGGGTCCGGGAGGAGGCTACACCTTC
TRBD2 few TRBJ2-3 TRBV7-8 CASSLAGTSGTRTDTQYF TGTGCCAGCAGCTTAGCAGGGACTAGCGGGACCCGCACAGATACGCAGTATTTT
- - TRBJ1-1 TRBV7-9 CASSFFPNTEAFF TGTGCCAGCAGCTTTTTTCCTAACACTGAAGCTTTCTTT
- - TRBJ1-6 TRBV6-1 CASSEQSSYNSPLHF TGTGCCAGCAGTGAACAGAGCTCCTATAATTCACCCCTCCACTTT
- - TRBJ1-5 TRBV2 CASSEVGRDQPQHF TGTGCCAGCAGTGAGGTGGGACGGGATCAGCCCCAGCATTTT
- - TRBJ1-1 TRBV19 CASIGPMNTEAFF TGTGCCAGTATAGGACCCATGAACACTGAAGCTTTCTTT